The T cell receptor (beta chain) described here comes from a study of T cells in narcolepsy. Study overall: Donors had narcolepsy type 1 or type 2, or were healthy controls.

TCRdb's copy holds only in-frame clones and misses some; the assay was immunoSEQ multiplex PCR. The data hold roughly 20,000 clones, with 75% to 85% observed a single time. The CDR3 is 14 residues long. Losses at the gene ends were 1 base for V and 12 bases for J; bases not matched to a gene: 13. About this clone: The antigen is undetermined.

Whole-study findings and limits: Reportedly, autoreactive clonotypes were serially detected in patients' blood but not controls'. No autoreactive T cell clone sequences appeared in some memory CD4+ repertoires. HCRT-specific and TRIB2-specific autoreactive clonotypes appeared among same-patient CSF and blood CD4+ clonotypes.

The source is a human donor in good health. The V call is TRBV5-3, the J call TRBJ2-7, with 7 bases identical to TRBD1. TRBV5-3 is annotated as an ORF whose role is uncertain. Material: memory (CD45RA-) CD4+ T cells from blood. The CDR3 region is CARSLRGGGGVGYF. As DNA, the CDR3 is TGTGCCAGAAGCTTGAGAGGGGGCGGTGGAGTTGGGTACTTC.